This passage covers 8 T cell receptor beta chains from one sample sequenced in a study of cytomegalovirus exposure and HLA in healthy donors. Amplification used 60 Vbeta primers and 13 Jbeta primers. Method: immunoSEQ multiplex PCR; TCRdb's copy keeps in-frame clones and lacks some. Of approximately 150,000 clones detected, around 72% appear once; the ten largest clones hold approximately 2.4%. Material: PBMCs. The source is a female donor in good health and CMV-seronegative.

The CDR3 DNA is TGTGCCAGCAGCTTAGAAGGGGGCGTAGTGAACACTGAAGCTTTCTTT. This encodes CASSLEGGVVNTEAFF. The chain has TRBV7-9 and TRBJ1-1; TRBD1 agrees at 7 bases. The CDR3 has 16 amino acids. The trim removed 1 base at V and 0 bases at J, leaving 5 bases unmatched. Germline V lookup: CDR1 SEHNR, CDR2 FQNEAQ (reference sequence).

The rearrangement links TRBV19 to TRBJ1-3; D unclear. The CDR3 is 14 amino acids. The V gene's germline CDR1 is LNHDA and CDR2 SQIVND (reference sequence). Trimming took off 5 bases at V and 0 bases at J, with 8 bases between the two ends. CDR3 coding DNA: TGTGCCAGTAGTCTCCTAAGCTCTGGAAACACCATATATTTT. Protein product: CASSLLSSGNTIYF.

The rearrangement joins TRBV7-9 to TRBJ2-7; D is ambiguous. The V gene's germline CDR1 is SEHNR and CDR2 FQNEAQ (reference sequence). Trimming pared 1 base from V and 3 bases from J, leaving 4 bases between. The CDR3 contains 12 residues. The DNA for the CDR3 is TGTGCCAGCAGCTTAGATAACTACGAGCAGTACTTC. It translates to CASSLDNYEQYF.

V usage is TRBV7-9 and J usage is TRBJ2-5; D gene ambiguous. CDR3 size: 16 residues. Per germline, CDR1 SEHNR and CDR2 FQNEAQ (reference sequence). V was clipped by 2 bases and J by 3 bases, with 16 bases between them. This CDR3 reads CASSLMFTTVKETQYF. The CDR3 DNA reads as TGTGCCAGCAGCTTAATGTTTACTACCGTAAAAGAGACCCAGTACTTC.

The chain recombines TRBV7-3 with TRBJ2-2, with 8 bases aligning to TRBD1. With 5 bases clipped from V and 5 bases from J, the junction kept 1 base outside the gene matches. From germline, CDR1 is SGHTA and CDR2 FQGTGA. The CDR3 contains 13 residues. CDR3 coding DNA: TGTGCCAGCAGCAGACAGGGGACCGGGGAGCTGTTTTTT. It specifies CASSRQGTGELFF.

The gene calls are TRBV9 and TRBJ2-3; possibly TRBD1 for D (6 bases). CDR1 is SGDLS, CDR2 YYNGEE, per germline. The CDR3 sequence is 15 residues long. Trimming cost V 4 bases and J 1 base, with 13 bases left between them. The CDR3 is CASSPRGFGTDTQYF. CDR3 nucleotide sequence: TGTGCCAGCAGCCCGAGGGGGTTTGGCACAGATACGCAGTATTTT.

The rearrangement joins TRBV11-2 to TRBJ1-2; no firm D call. CDR3 length: 15 amino acids. Trimming shortened V by 7 bases and J by 3 bases, and 18 bases separated the two germline ends. Germline V gene lookup returns CDR1 SGHAT and CDR2 FQNNGV. CDR3 in DNA: TGTGCCAGCACCGTACTACCTGGGCGGGACTATGGCTACACCTTC. It yields the protein CASTVLPGRDYGYTF.

J is TRBJ1-2 and V is TRBV7-9; D not certain. The length of the CDR3 is 16 residues. V was pared by 1 base and J by 5 bases, with 17 bases between. Germline lookup yields CDR1 SEHNR and CDR2 FQNEAQ (reference sequence). The CDR3 DNA is TGTGCCAGCAGCTTAGGATTCGGAGGGCCGGGGTATGGCTACACCTTC. The encoded protein is CASSLGFGGPGYGYTF.